These 23 T cell receptor beta chains originate from one sample sequenced in a study of identical twins. MiXCR, run by TCRdb on the 5' RACE reads, gives a single entry per CDR3 protein. Among about 530,000 distinct CDR3 sequences, around 24% were seen once, and the ten largest hold 0.45% to 0.5%. These records were also assigned to another study, of yellow fever vaccine responses in identical twins.

Specimen: CD4+ T cells sorted from blood. The receptors here all came from a woman between 18 and 29 years old in good health.

The chain carries TRBV20-1 and TRBJ2-1; D may correspond to TRBD1 or TRBD2 (5 bases each). The CDR3 loop spans 14 amino acids. V was pared by 3 bases and J by 5 bases, with 14 bases between. Germline V lookup: CDR1 DFQATT, CDR2 SNEGSKA (reference sequence). CDR3 bases: TGCAGTGCTAGCGGCGGAGAGGGGAACAATGAGCAGTTCTTC. Protein sequence: CSASGGEGNNEQFF.

CDR3 residues: CSASQGLYGYTF. As DNA, the CDR3 is TGCAGTGCTTCACAGGGCCTCTATGGCTACACCTTC. The chain uses TRBV20-1 and TRBJ1-2, with D possibly matching TRBD1 (6 bases). The CDR3 totals 12 residues. Germline V gene lookup returns CDR1 DFQATT and CDR2 SNEGSKA (reference sequence). The V end was cut by 5 bases, the J end by 4 bases, with 11 bases between.

This sequence joins TRBV18 and TRBJ1-2; D is unclear. This CDR3 contains 15 residues. CDR1 is KGHSH, CDR2 LQKENI, per germline. The ends were cut back, 3 bases at V and 4 bases at J, with 15 bases in the middle. CDR3 protein: CASSPEAPGRYGYTF. In DNA, the CDR3 is TGTGCCAGCTCACCCGAAGCTCCGGGCCGCTATGGCTACACCTTC.

This rearrangement joins TRBV12-3 or TRBV12-4 to TRBJ2-1; no firm D call. V lost 4 bases and J 10 bases, leaving 8 bases between the germline ends. This CDR3 region has 11 residues. This CDR3 reads CASSSRWEQFF. CDR3 nucleotide sequence: TGTGCCAGCAGTTCCCGGTGGGAGCAGTTCTTC.

This clonotype was seen a few times. This chain joins TRBV4-1 and TRBJ2-5; D is possibly TRBD1 or TRBD2 (5 bases each). This CDR3 contains 15 residues. V dropped 0 bases and J dropped 2 bases, with 10 bases sitting between them. CDR1 and CDR2 (germline): MGHRA, YSYEKL. This CDR3 reads CASSQDGTVQETQYF. CDR3 sequence (DNA): TGCGCCAGCAGCCAAGATGGGACGGTACAAGAGACCCAGTACTTC.

This clonotype has at least ten counts. The chain recombines TRBV7-9 with TRBJ1-1; perhaps TRBD1 as D (6 bases). Trimming removed 1 base from V and 4 bases from J, with 7 bases in between. This CDR3 contains 13 residues. Germline lookup yields CDR1 SEHNR and CDR2 FQNEAQ (reference sequence). The CDR3 loop is CASSLVGATEAFF. The CDR3 DNA reads TGTGCCAGCAGCTTAGTGGGGGCCACTGAAGCTTTCTTT.

The chain has TRBV12-3 or TRBV12-4 and TRBJ2-2; D gene uncertain. V was trimmed by 5 bases and J by 7 bases, leaving 2 bases between them. The CDR3 length is 10 residues. The CDR3 is CASSDGELFF. Written as DNA, the CDR3 is TGTGCCAGCAGTGACGGGGAGCTGTTTTTT.

This clonotype was observed a few times. The chain combines TRBV7-9 with TRBJ1-1; 8 bases fit TRBD1. The CDR3 has 15 residues. Germline V gene lookup returns CDR1 SEHNR and CDR2 FQNEAQ (reference sequence). J lost 8 bases, V lost 5 bases, and 13 bases had no gene match. The CDR3: CASSANRDRQTEAFF. CDR3 in DNA: TGTGCCAGCAGCGCAAACCGGGACAGGCAAACGGAAGCTTTCTTT.

J is TRBJ2-1 and V is TRBV27, with 7 nucleotides matching TRBD2. Looked up from germline, CDR1 is MNHEY and CDR2 is SMNVEV (reference sequence). Trimming removed 5 bases from V and 5 bases from J; junction bases left unmatched: 12. The CDR3 length is 16 residues. In nucleotides, the CDR3 is TGTGCCAGCAGTAGGTCCCTAGCGGCGAACGACAATGAGCAGTTCTTC. It is translated as CASSRSLAANDNEQFF.

J is TRBJ2-7 and V is TRBV28; TRBD1 agrees at 9 bases. The CDR3 length is 15 residues. The V gene's germline CDR1 is MDHEN and CDR2 SYDVKM. The V gene end was trimmed by 6 bases and the J gene end by 3 bases; junction bases not matched to a gene: 9. The chain's CDR3 is CASSFRDRVVYEQYF. The CDR3 DNA follows: TGTGCCAGCAGCTTCCGGGACAGGGTTGTCTACGAGCAGTACTTC.

The chain carries TRBV25-1 and TRBJ2-1; D is possibly TRBD1 (5 bases). The CDR3 sequence is 15 residues long. Germline V CDR1 and CDR2: MGHDK, SYGVNS. Trimming removed 1 base from V and 0 bases from J, with 7 bases in between. The CDR3: CASSEFTGSYNEQFF. The CDR3 region has the DNA TGTGCCAGCAGTGAATTCACAGGCTCCTACAATGAGCAGTTCTTC.

The J gene is TRBJ1-1, the V gene TRBV10-2, with D hard to call. Trimming took off 4 bases at V and 7 bases at J, with 7 bases between the two ends. CDR1 WSHSY and CDR2 SAAADI come from the germline V gene. This CDR3 comprises 11 residues. The CDR3 nucleotides read TGCGCCAGCAGTGGGTGGGGTGAAGCTTTCTTT. This gives the protein CASSGWGEAFF.

This clonotype was seen a few times. The chain couples TRBV29-1 to TRBJ2-5; D is unresolved. Trimming took 0 bases from V and 0 from J, leaving 8 bases between them. CDR1 and CDR2 from the germline V gene are SQVTM and ANQGSEA. The CDR3 is 14 amino acids. The DNA for the CDR3 is TGCAGCGTTGAAGAACAAGGCCACCAAGAGACCCAGTACTTC. Translation gives CSVEEQGHQETQYF.

This clonotype was detected only once. The J gene is TRBJ2-3, the V gene TRBV27, with a possible D match to TRBD2 (5 bases). The CDR3 consists of 12 residues. Germline V gives CDR1 MNHEY, CDR2 SMNVEV (reference sequence). Trimming took off 3 bases at V and 8 bases at J, with 9 bases between the two ends. The DNA for the CDR3 is TGTGCCAGCAGTTTCACCCGGGGTACGCAGTATTTT. This encodes CASSFTRGTQYF.

Written as DNA, the CDR3 is TGTGCCAGCAGGAAGGGGGCCGGGGGGGGCGTTGGCAAAAACATTCAGTACTTC. Amino acids: CASRKGAGGGVGKNIQYF. The chain links TRBV2 to TRBJ2-4; tentatively, D is TRBD2 (8 bases). The CDR3 has 18 residues. Germline-derived CDR1 and CDR2 are SNHLY and FYNNEI. Trimming removed 6 bases at V and 3 bases at J, with 24 bases between.

This clonotype has a handful of counts. The chain joins TRBV11-2 to TRBJ2-7, with 16 bases lining up with TRBD2. Trimming took 4 bases from V and 0 from J; bases not matched to a gene: 6. The CDR3 has 18 residues. Germline CDR1 reads SGHAT; CDR2 reads FQNNGV. CDR3 loop: CASSSRGTSGRASYEQYF. CDR3 nucleotides: TGTGCCAGCAGCTCACGCGGGACTAGCGGGAGGGCCTCCTACGAGCAGTACTTC.

This clonotype was found many times. The V gene is TRBV5-1, the J gene TRBJ2-2, with 7 bases matching TRBD1. Looked up from germline, CDR1 is SGHRS and CDR2 is YFSETQ. The trim removed 4 bases at V and 1 base at J, leaving 4 bases unmatched. The CDR3 consists of 15 residues. CDR3 amino acids: CASSAGTVNTGELFF. Here the CDR3 DNA reads TGCGCCAGCAGCGCCGGGACAGTGAACACCGGGGAGCTGTTTTTT.

The V and J genes are TRBV14 and TRBJ2-7, with D perhaps matching TRBD1 (5 bases). The CDR3 consists of 14 residues. The ends were cut back, 4 bases at V and 7 bases at J, with 17 bases in the middle. Germline V CDR1 and CDR2: SGHDN, FVKESK. The CDR3 DNA reads TGTGCCAGCAGCCCCAATGGACGATGGACAGAGCAGTACTTC. This encodes CASSPNGRWTEQYF.

In this sample, this clonotype turned up a few times. J is TRBJ1-1 and V is TRBV12-3 or TRBV12-4, with 8 bases lining up with TRBD1. V shed 6 bases and J 2 bases; nucleotides not matched to a gene: 8. This CDR3 has 15 residues. The CDR3 sequence is CASRLVTGANTEAFF. The CDR3 nucleotides read TGTGCCAGCAGACTCGTGACAGGGGCCAACACTGAAGCTTTCTTT.

This clonotype showed up just a few times. The chain has TRBV19 and TRBJ1-5; D gene unclear. This CDR3 region has 14 residues. Trimming stripped 3 bases from V and 2 bases from J, with 8 bases between. The V gene's germline CDR1 is LNHDA and CDR2 SQIVND (reference sequence). The CDR3 is CASSIGSGNQPQHF. DNA for the CDR3: TGTGCCAGTAGTATCGGGTCGGGCAATCAGCCCCAGCATTTT.

This clonotype was observed a few times. The J gene is TRBJ1-6, the V gene TRBV3-1; 7 positions match TRBD1. Germline CDR1 LGHDT, CDR2 YNNKEL (reference sequence). V gave up 5 bases and J gave up 7 bases; unmatched junction bases: 5. CDR3 length: 14 residues. The CDR3 region has the DNA TGTGCCAGCAGCGACCAGGGGGGAAATTCACCCCTCCACTTT. Protein sequence: CASSDQGGNSPLHF.

The table lists this clonotype with a few counts. CDR3 sequence reads: CASSLDAGIGYEQYV. As DNA, the CDR3 is TGTGCCAGCAGCTTGGACGCGGGAATTGGTTACGAGCAGTACGTC. J is TRBJ2-7 and V is TRBV5-5, with D perhaps TRBD2 (6 bases). This CDR3 has 15 amino acids. V shed 0 bases and J shed 4 bases, with 14 bases lying between them. Germline-derived CDR1 and CDR2 are SGHKS and YYEKEE (reference sequence).

J is TRBJ2-7 and V is TRBV28, with TRBD2 identical over 9 bases. The CDR3 covers 14 residues. Trimming removed 5 bases from V and 0 bases from J; junction bases left unmatched: 2. Germline CDR1 MDHEN, CDR2 SYDVKM. The chain's CDR3 is CASSAGGNSYEQYF. CDR3 DNA: TGTGCCAGCAGTGCGGGAGGGAACTCCTACGAGCAGTACTTC.